The 29 T cell receptor beta chains given below trace back to one sample, sequenced in a study of T cell repertoires in cytomegalovirus infection. In TCRdb, the reads were re-called with MiXCR into one record per CDR3 protein. The sample holds 500,000 to 600,000 distinct CDR3 sequences, 16% seen once. The sample was CD8+ T cells from PBMCs. The receptors were sampled from a human donor in good health (CMV status not recorded). Some clones in this sample may be carry-over from other donors' samples.

This clonotype showed up many times. This CDR3 reads CASSQDLGLRDTTTEAFF. The CDR3 nucleotides read TGTGCCAGCAGCCAAGATTTGGGCCTCCGGGACACGACAACTGAAGCTTTCTTT. This chain links TRBV4-2 with TRBJ1-1; tentatively, D is TRBD1 (6 bases). V lost 0 bases, J lost 5 bases, and 22 bases lay in between. Germline V CDR1 and CDR2: LGHNA, YNFKEQ. This CDR3 comprises 18 residues.

In its sample, this clonotype was seen a few times. V gene TRBV4-1 combines with J gene TRBJ2-7, with 7 bases aligning to TRBD2. This CDR3 comprises 14 residues. The V and J ends lost 6 bases and 2 bases, in that order; junction bases with no gene match: 7. Germline CDR1 and CDR2: MGHRA and YSYEKL. The CDR3 reads CASRARDYPYEQYF. The CDR3 DNA follows: TGCGCCAGCAGGGCCCGGGACTACCCCTACGAGCAGTACTTC.

The genes are TRBV5-1 and TRBJ1-4; 9 bases fit TRBD1. Germline loops: CDR1 SGHRS, CDR2 YFSETQ. Germline trimming cut 4 bases from V and 7 bases from J; bases unmatched to any gene: 5. The CDR3 runs 14 residues. CDR3 nucleotides: TGCGCCAGCAGCACGGGACAGGGAAGTGAAAAACTGTTTTTT. This translates into CASSTGQGSEKLFF.

About this clonotype itself: Germline and junction disagree at one end, which may indicate a read error. The rearrangement links TRBV12-3 or TRBV12-4 to TRBJ2-1; D is perhaps TRBD1 or TRBD2 (6 bases each). The CDR3 consists of 16 residues. The CDR3 region is CASKRGGISYYNEQFF. The CDR3 DNA reads as TGTGCAAGCAAACGAGGGGGGATTAGCTACTACAATGAGCAGTTCTTC.

This chain uses TRBV2 with TRBJ1-5; TRBD1 matches at 8 bases. This CDR3 is built from 13 residues. V gave up 6 bases and J gave up 6 bases; unmatched junction bases: 4. In germline, CDR1 is SNHLY, CDR2 FYNNEI. In DNA form, the CDR3 reads TGTGCCAGCAGCGAGGACAGGGCTCAGCCCCAGCATTTT. Translating gives CASSEDRAQPQHF.

The chain links TRBV27 to TRBJ2-5; the D gene is possibly TRBD1 (6 bases). Germline CDR1 is MNHEY and CDR2 is SMNVEV (reference sequence). Trimming removed 0 bases at V and 4 bases at J, with 12 bases between. This CDR3 is built from 15 residues. The CDR3 region is CASSLSWGPIETQYF. CDR3 bases: TGTGCCAGCAGTTTATCGTGGGGGCCTATAGAGACCCAGTACTTC.

The chain recombines TRBV25-1 with TRBJ1-4, with unresolved D. Germline V lookup: CDR1 MGHDK, CDR2 SYGVNS. The V end lost 11 bases, the J end lost 4 bases, and 23 bases lay between the germline ends. The CDR3 contains 16 residues. CDR3: CASLSTPWGGNEKLFF. The CDR3 nucleotides read TGTGCCTCCCTCTCAACGCCGTGGGGAGGTAATGAAAAACTGTTTTTT.

This clonotype was seen only a few times. J is TRBJ2-1 and V is TRBV2; TRBD2 agrees at 14 bases. The germline gives CDR1 SNHLY, CDR2 FYNNEI. The junction had 2 bases not matched to a gene; V was cut back by 3 bases and J by 7 bases. CDR3 size: 15 residues. CDR3 residues: CASSETSGGANEQFF. CDR3 bases: TGTGCCAGCAGTGAGACTAGCGGGGGGGCAAATGAGCAGTTCTTC.

In this sample, this clonotype turned up many times. This chain links TRBV27 with TRBJ2-1; a possible D gene is TRBD2 (5 bases). This CDR3 has 17 residues. Per the germline V gene, CDR1 is MNHEY and CDR2 is SMNVEV (reference sequence). The V end was cut by 4 bases, the J end by 5 bases, with 21 bases between. The CDR3 sequence: CASSSPYGLHLNNEQFF. The DNA of the CDR3 is TGTGCCAGCAGTTCCCCTTATGGACTCCACCTAAACAATGAGCAGTTCTTC.

The chain recombines TRBV5-4 with TRBJ2-7; D might be TRBD2 (5 bases). With 3 bases removed from V and 5 bases from J, the gap between germline ends came to 12 bases. Germline V gene sequence: CDR1 SGHNT, CDR2 YYREEE (reference sequence). CDR3 length: 13 residues. The CDR3 region has the DNA TGTGCCAGCAGCTCCTCCCTCGGGGACGAGCAGTACTTC. Its protein is CASSSSLGDEQYF.

This clonotype was seen many times. CDR3 amino acids: CASSFIVGELADTEAFF. In DNA form, the CDR3 reads TGTGCCAGCAGCTTCATAGTTGGGGAGTTGGCGGACACTGAAGCTTTCTTT. V usage is TRBV7-8 and J usage is TRBJ1-1; D remains ambiguous. Trimming shortened V by 3 bases and J by 3 bases, and 20 bases separated the two germline ends. Germline values: CDR1 SGHVS, CDR2 FQNEAQ. The CDR3 runs 17 residues.

V and J are TRBV28 and TRBJ2-3; perhaps TRBD1 as D (5 bases). Germline CDR1 is MDHEN and CDR2 is SYDVKM. V lost 4 bases to trimming and J lost 3 bases, with 20 bases between them. This CDR3 is 17 amino acids long. CDR3 sequence: CASSSQTERNPTDTQYF. DNA for the CDR3: TGTGCCAGCAGTTCCCAGACAGAGAGGAACCCGACAGATACGCAGTATTTT.

This clonotype was counted at least ten times. The chain uses TRBV7-8 and TRBJ1-1, with TRBD1 identical over 8 bases. The J segment lost 0 bases and the V segment lost 5 bases, leaving 8 bases of the junction unmatched. Germline CDR1 reads SGHVS; CDR2 reads FQNEAQ. The CDR3 covers 16 residues. The CDR3 DNA reads TGTGCCAGCAGCCTTAGGGGGACAGGCATGAACACTGAAGCTTTCTTT. Amino acids: CASSLRGTGMNTEAFF.

This clonotype was counted a few times. The V gene is TRBV14, the J gene TRBJ2-7, with 7 bases identical to TRBD1. Germline V gene lookup returns CDR1 SGHDN and CDR2 FVKESK. Unmatched junction bases numbered 5, after V lost 4 bases and J lost 2 bases. The CDR3 is 14 residues long. The CDR3 region has the DNA TGTGCCAGCAGCCGTAGGACAGGCGCCTACGAGCAGTACTTC. This gives the protein CASSRRTGAYEQYF.

Notes on this clonotype: A much larger clonotype is one base distant, so this may be a read error. The chain links TRBV6-5 to TRBJ1-3; D may be TRBD1 (6 bases). The germline CDR1 and CDR2 sequences are MNHEY and SVGAGI. V lost 5 bases and J lost 4, with 18 bases in between. This CDR3 region has 16 residues. For the CDR3, the DNA is TGTGCCAGCAGTATTCTACTGGGGGCCGAAGGAAACACCATATATTTT. Protein product: CASSILLGAEGNTIYF.

The J gene is TRBJ2-2, the V gene TRBV9, with 13 bases fitting TRBD2. The CDR3 spans 17 residues. The J segment lost 4 bases and the V segment lost 0 bases, leaving 3 bases of the junction unmatched. Per the germline V gene, CDR1 is SGDLS and CDR2 is YYNGEE. The CDR3 DNA reads TGTGCCAGCAGCGTAGATGGGACTAGCGGGGTCACCGGGGAGCTGTTTTTT. Amino acid sequence: CASSVDGTSGVTGELFF.

This chain links TRBV9 with TRBJ2-1, with a weak D call TRBD1 (6 bases). Looked up from germline, CDR1 is SGDLS and CDR2 is YYNGEE. V lost 0 bases to trimming and J lost 9 bases, with 7 bases between them. The length of the CDR3 is 12 residues. CDR3 in DNA: TGTGCCAGCAGCGTAGACAGGGCTGAGCAGTTCTTC. It yields the protein CASSVDRAEQFF.

This clonotype turned up a few times. This sequence joins TRBV12-3 or TRBV12-4 and TRBJ2-1; 8 bases line up with TRBD1. With 4 bases clipped from V and 10 bases from J, the junction kept 12 bases outside the gene matches. The CDR3 contains 15 residues. The CDR3 DNA sequence: TGTGCCAGCAGTTGGGGGACAGGAGCGAGAAAAGAGCAGTTCTTC. It encodes CASSWGTGARKEQFF.

The sample holds many counts of this clonotype. V and J are TRBV19 and TRBJ1-1; D remains ambiguous. With 5 bases removed from V and 2 bases from J, the gap between germline ends came to 12 bases. Germline V gives CDR1 LNHDA, CDR2 SQIVND (reference sequence). This CDR3 region has 14 residues. The CDR3 is CASSPVGGNTEAFF. Written as DNA, the CDR3 is TGTGCCAGTAGTCCAGTAGGCGGAAACACTGAAGCTTTCTTT. Complete variable domain (other parts from reference TRBV19 and TRBJ1-1): DGGITQSPKYLFRKEGQNVTLSCEQNLNHDAMYWYRQDPGQGLRLIYYSQIVNDFQKGDIAEGYSVSREKKESFPLTVTSAQKNPTAFYLCASSPVGGNTEAFFGQGTRLTVV.

This clonotype was recorded many times. This chain links TRBV7-9 with TRBJ1-5; D not resolved. In germline, CDR1 is SEHNR, CDR2 FQNEAQ (reference sequence). This CDR3 is 16 amino acids long. The germline V and J ends were trimmed by 5 bases and 2 bases, with 16 bases remaining between them. CDR3 loop: CASSQGSPRGNQPQHF. The CDR3 region has the DNA TGTGCCAGCAGCCAAGGGTCGCCGAGGGGCAATCAGCCCCAGCATTTT.

This clonotype was recorded many times. The chain uses TRBV7-3 and TRBJ2-3, with 7 bases identical to TRBD2. With V trimmed by 5 bases and J by 3 bases, 8 bases remained unmatched. Per the germline V gene, CDR1 is SGHTA and CDR2 is FQGTGA. This CDR3 spans 15 amino acids. The CDR3 loop reads CASSLGLVGTDTQYF. The CDR3 coding sequence is TGTGCCAGCAGCCTCGGACTAGTGGGTACAGATACGCAGTATTTT.

The J gene is TRBJ2-7, the V gene TRBV18, with D maybe TRBD1 (6 bases). Germline V lookup: CDR1 KGHSH, CDR2 LQKENI. Trimming took off 2 bases at V and 5 bases at J, with 13 bases between the two ends. CDR3 length: 14 amino acids. Written as DNA, the CDR3 is TGTGCCAGCTCACCAGGGGGCATCGGGGACGAGCAGTACTTC. Its protein product is CASSPGGIGDEQYF.

There are many counts of this clonotype. This chain joins TRBV4-1 and TRBJ1-1, with a possible D match to TRBD1 (5 bases). Germline CDR1 is MGHRA and CDR2 is YSYEKL. This CDR3 spans 15 amino acids. V was shortened by 0 bases and J by 0 bases, with 8 bases between the two germline ends. DNA for the CDR3: TGCGCCAGCAGCCAAGAATGGACAATGAACACTGAAGCTTTCTTT. It yields the protein CASSQEWTMNTEAFF.

This clonotype showed up many times. For the CDR3, the DNA is TGTGCCAGCAGCCAAGAGGCCCTAGCGAGCACCGGGGAGCTGTTTTTT. Translating gives CASSQEALASTGELFF. The chain is built from TRBV4-2 and TRBJ2-2, with D maybe TRBD2 (6 bases). From germline, CDR1 is LGHNA and CDR2 YNFKEQ. With 0 bases removed from V and 4 bases from J, the gap between germline ends came to 12 bases. The CDR3 covers 16 residues.

The V and J genes are TRBV27 and TRBJ1-5; TRBD1 aligns across 9 bases. The V and J ends lost 6 bases and 3 bases, in that order; junction bases with no gene match: 6. The CDR3 extends over 15 amino acids. Germline V CDR1 and CDR2: MNHEY, SMNVEV (reference sequence). The CDR3 sequence: CASSRTGDLNQPQHF. The DNA for the CDR3 is TGTGCCAGCAGCAGGACAGGGGACCTCAATCAGCCCCAGCATTTT.

This clonotype was detected many times. J is TRBJ1-1 and V is TRBV12-3 or TRBV12-4; 8 bases map to TRBD1. The CDR3 is 15 amino acids. The V segment lost 6 bases and the J segment 4 bases; nucleotides outside the gene matches: 10. The CDR3 DNA reads TGTGCCAGCAGCCATACGGACAGGGCATTCACTGAAGCTTTCTTT. This sequence encodes CASSHTDRAFTEAFF.

This clonotype was detected many times. The rearrangement links TRBV7-2 to TRBJ2-3, with D possibly being TRBD2 (6 bases). Germline CDR1 SGHTA, CDR2 FQGNSA. The CDR3 contains 17 residues. V was clipped by 4 bases and J by 0 bases, with 17 bases between them. This CDR3 reads CASSSAVGGASTDTQYF. In DNA form, the CDR3 reads TGTGCCAGCAGCTCCGCCGTAGGCGGGGCCAGCACAGATACGCAGTATTTT. Variable domain in full (rest from reference TRBV7-2 and TRBJ2-3): GAGVSQSPSNKVTEKGKDVELRCDPISGHTALYWYRQSLGQGLEFLIYFQGNSAPDKSGLPSDRFSAERTGGSVSTLTIQRTQQEDSAVYLCASSSAVGGASTDTQYFGPGTRLTVL.

The V call is TRBV7-9, the J call TRBJ2-7, with D hard to call. Trimming took 5 bases from V and 3 from J, leaving 17 bases between them. The CDR3 has 15 residues. Per the germline V gene, CDR1 is SEHNR and CDR2 is FQNEAQ (reference sequence). The CDR3 DNA reads TGTGCCAGCAGCCCCCCCGCGGAGCCCAACTACGAGCAGTACTTC. Amino acid sequence: CASSPPAEPNYEQYF.

This clonotype showed up many times. V gene TRBV12-5 combines with J gene TRBJ1-6, with D possibly TRBD1 on 5 matching bases. The CDR3 covers 14 residues. The germline V gene encodes CDR1 LGHNT and CDR2 FRNRAP. Between the trimmed V and J ends, which lost 7 bases and 9 bases, there was a span of 16 bases. CDR3 sequence: CASVRDGLGSPLHF. CDR3 nucleotide sequence: TGTGCTAGTGTCCGGGACGGCCTGGGTTCACCCCTCCACTTT.